Detailed here is one T cell receptor beta chain. Its antigen is undetermined. This entry is derived from a study of identical twins. Study results and caveats: Less excess twin sharing appeared in beta out-of-frame sequences. Within cord blood, abundant beta clonotypes carried fewer insertions, but memory repertoires showed no such trend.

Trimming left V 4 bases short and J 8 bases short, with 12 bases between. CDR3 length: 12 residues. CDR1 is SGDLS, CDR2 YYNGEE, per germline. MiXCR, run by TCRdb on the 5' RACE reads, gives a single entry per CDR3 protein. The sample has approximately 190,000 distinct CDR3 sequences, roughly 15% seen once. These same data were also listed under a study on T cells expressing NK-cell markers. As that study records: All TCR beta repertoires analysed originated from sorted CD3+CD56+NKG2C+, CD3+CD56+NKG2C- and CD3+CD56-NKG2C+ T cells. For several experiments, T cell sorting was restricted to the alpha-beta TCR population by means of an anti-gamma-delta TCR antibody.

This sequence joins TRBV9 and TRBJ1-1, with a tentative D call TRBD1 (6 bases). This sequence originates from a young woman in good health. The source material was CD8+ T cells sorted from blood. CDR3 residues: CASSPQGLEAFF. The CDR3 region has the DNA TGTGCCAGCAGCCCCCAGGGGTTAGAAGCTTTCTTT.